This T cell receptor (beta chain) was documented in a study of T cell changes during pregnancy in multiple sclerosis. Clones were read by immunoSEQ multiplex PCR, and TCRdb kept only the in-frame ones, dropping some. Among fewer than 75,000 clones listed, 80% to 95% were seen once. The V gene lost 7 bases and the J gene lost 0 bases, with 21 bases spanning the gap. The CDR3 length is 17 residues. CDR1 and CDR2 (germline): SGHAT, FQNNGV. The sequencing here drew on peripheral blood, taken after pregnancy. The chain recombines TRBV11-2 with TRBJ2-5, with D perhaps matching TRBD2 (6 bases). The receptor was isolated from a female donor in good health, enrolled as a control in a pregnancy study. CDR3 nucleotide sequence: TGTGCCAGCACCGCAGGGATTAGCGGAGGGTACCAAGAGACCCAGTACTTC. It yields the protein CASTAGISGGYQETQYF.